This T cell receptor (beta chain) emerged from a study of cytomegalovirus exposure and HLA in healthy donors. Study-level points and caveats: Most likely, a cluster of highly shared sequence variants arose as a sequencing artifact. DRB1 had the most TCR associations and HLA-C the fewest, a later analysis found, with rates varying by HLA locus. There were several of the most significant clusters that appeared linked to common viral pathogens in a later analysis.

PCR employed 60 Vbeta and 13 Jbeta primers. Methods used by the authors: Roughly 80 million unique TCR beta chains, roughly 10 million shared, were counted in a later analysis. The repertoire was sequenced with immunoSEQ multiplex PCR; TCRdb's copy has only in-frame clones and lacks some. V, J and clone size are taken as reported in that table, and D and trimming were inferred from the DNA itself. This table has under 200,000 clones, 76% appearing once. A remark on this clone: Its target is unknown. In the same sample, other DNA sequences code for this CDR3.

Trimming stripped 9 bases from V and 0 bases from J, with 14 bases between. The V gene's germline CDR1 is MGHDK and CDR2 SYGVNS. The CDR3 extends over 15 amino acids. The gene calls are TRBV25-1 and TRBJ1-4; possibly TRBD1 for D (6 bases). The TCR sequence derives from a female donor in good health and CMV-seronegative. Sequenced: PBMCs. In DNA, the CDR3 is TGTGCCAGTAGCAGAGGGACAACAACTAATGAAAAACTGTTTTTT. Translated: CASSRGTTTNEKLFF. The full variable domain, completed using reference TRBV25-1 and TRBJ1-4, is EADIYQTPRYLVIGTGKKITLECSQTMGHDKMYWYQQDPGMELHLIHYSYGVNSTEKGDLSSESTVSRIRTEHFPLTLESARPSHTSQYLCASSRGTTTNEKLFFGSGTQLSVL.